This record looks at one TCR beta chain sequence and its context. It has no known antigen specificity. The input lacks base qualities; no much larger clone sits a single base away. One collaborating source in Seattle enrolled patients while the patients were actively infected and followed the patients over time throughout the course of disease. The collaborating institutions used their own protocols to collect whole blood in K2EDTA tubes. For TCRbeta analysis, collaborators shipped samples in one of three forms: frozen whole blood, isolated PBMCs, or DNA extracted from either of those sample types. The source of the sample is a study of blood T cell repertoires in COVID-19 (dated by TCRdb to about 2020). For the study in its entirety: Samples covering the acute and convalescent phases of COVID-19 were provided by collaborators in the United States, Italy and Spain. A de-identified subject ID, COVID-19 status, age in years and sex were almost always included in the sample metadata. The repertoires were made available in a free public database intended to serve as a resource for research on the immune response to SARS-CoV-2. Where HLA class I and class II types were available, the types were taken from metadata supplied by the sample provider, not from assay-based typing. The prospective study material was composed of cDNA or gDNA derived from T cells, B-cell-depleted T cells, or PBMCs. The samples were drawn from the first 160 participants of the ongoing ImmuneRACE study and from 1,254 subjects provided by 6 global collaborators. The dataset comprised deeply sampled blood TCRbeta repertoires from subjects exposed to, actively infected with, or recovered from COVID-19.

Summary of the overall study and its limitations: Clinical and demographic metadata were provided uncurated, with the amount varying by source and participant.

Counted from cysteine to phenylalanine, this CDR3 has 17 amino acids. Just CDR3 DNA is preserved here, 51 bases in frame from base 1. The germline V gene (reference sequence) provides CDR1 MNHEY and CDR2 SMNVEV. The germline V and J ends show losses of 6 bases and 2 bases respectively, and no gene match explains 10 bases of the junction. TCRbeta CDR3 regions were amplified from genomic DNA by means of the immunoSEQ Assay, a bias-controlled multiplex PCR. Per the source publication's procedure: Nucleated cell counts per sample were estimated from amplification of reference gene primers within the assay. To quantify the absolute abundance of each unique TCRbeta CDR3 rearrangement, sequence reads were collapsed and filtered. Productive Simpson clonality was computed per sample as the square root of Simpson's diversity index over productive rearrangements. Here the immuneACCESS table is served through TCRdb, limited to in-frame sequences with V and J called. Missing clones are a known gap in these copies; in checked studies unresolved V genes cover under half, and the rest lacks a known reason. That table is the source of V, J and clone size, and D and trimming were worked out from the DNA. The sample yields around 70,000 clones; 65% to 85% were counted once. Clones ranked in the top ten supply 13% of the sample.

The sequenced material came from peripheral blood. The chain links TRBV27 with TRBJ2-6, with 7 junctional bases fitting TRBD1. This TCR derives from a man between 45 and 60 years old with COVID-19, enrolled during active disease. The DNA sequence is given as TGTGCCAGCAGCTCCACCGGGACAGCCCCTGGGGCCAACGTCCTGACTTTC. It codes for CASSSTGTAPGANVLTF.